The 4 T cell receptor beta chains presented below share a single source sample, sequenced in a study of spatial heterogeneity in lung cancer (dated by TCRdb to between 2018 and 2021). The method behind the library was 5' RACE. The sample was run on a NextSeq 500. TCRdb reanalyzed the raw reads on its own, using fastp at Q25 for trimming and MiXCR for clone calling, and kept in-frame beta chains. Each CDR3 protein appears once, grouped with its most common genes and DNA. Within this sample are 5,000 to 5,500 distinct CDR3 sequences, with around 7% of them counted one time only. The top ten hold under 50% of the sample. According to the study, the label for this sample's time point signals: sample taken at primary tumor resection. Overall study outcomes, separate from this receptor: The number of expanded intratumoral alpha and beta TCRs correlated with the tumor nonsynonymous mutation count.

Their cognate antigens are unknown. Sample: lung tumor tissue, taken at surgery. Receptor source: a male donor with early-stage non-small cell lung cancer.

V and J are TRBV2 and TRBJ2-3; 9 nucleotides match TRBD2. J was trimmed by 3 bases and V by 7 bases; bases with no gene match: 8. The CDR3 loop spans 15 amino acids. The V gene's germline CDR1 is SNHLY and CDR2 FYNNEI. The CDR3 loop is CASKRASGTTDTQYF. The DNA for the CDR3 is TGTGCCAGCAAGCGCGCTAGCGGGACAACAGATACGCAGTATTTT.

This clonotype occurred many times. This chain joins TRBV7-8 and TRBJ2-7; 8 nucleotides agree with TRBD1. V trimming: 3 bases; J trimming: 2 bases; junction bases outside the gene matches: 3. Germline V gene lookup returns CDR1 SGHVS and CDR2 FQNEAQ. The CDR3 runs to 14 residues. CDR3 nucleotides: TGTGCCAGCAGCTTTGACAGGGGCCCCTACGAGCAGTACTTC. Its translation is CASSFDRGPYEQYF.

This clonotype was counted many times. CDR3: CASSHQGGGNEQFF. DNA of the CDR3: TGTGCCAGCAGCCATCAGGGAGGGGGCAATGAGCAGTTCTTC. The chain links TRBV3-1 to TRBJ2-1; weak D call: TRBD2 (7 bases). Trimming removed 3 bases from V and 6 bases from J, with 12 bases in between. The CDR3 contains 14 residues. Germline CDR1 is LGHDT and CDR2 is YNNKEL (reference sequence).

Only a few counts were recorded for this clonotype. The chain uses TRBV7-3 and TRBJ2-5; 8 nucleotides align to TRBD2. Germline CDR1 is SGHTA and CDR2 is FQGTGA. The CDR3 is made up of 14 amino acids. The J segment lost 6 bases and the V segment lost 8 bases, leaving 11 bases of the junction unmatched. In nucleotides, the CDR3 is TGTGCCAGCGAAGTAGCGGGACGTGGAAAGACCCAGTACTTC. The encoded protein is CASEVAGRGKTQYF.